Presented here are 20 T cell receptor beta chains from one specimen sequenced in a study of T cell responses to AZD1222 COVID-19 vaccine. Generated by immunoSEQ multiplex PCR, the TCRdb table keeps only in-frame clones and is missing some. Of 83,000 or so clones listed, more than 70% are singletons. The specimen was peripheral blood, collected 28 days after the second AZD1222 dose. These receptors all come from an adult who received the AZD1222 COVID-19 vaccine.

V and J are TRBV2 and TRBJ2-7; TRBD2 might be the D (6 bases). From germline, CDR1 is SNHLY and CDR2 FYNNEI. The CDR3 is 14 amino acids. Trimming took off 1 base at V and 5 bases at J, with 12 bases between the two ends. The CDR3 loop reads CASSEGGTQHEQYF. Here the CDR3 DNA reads TGTGCCAGCAGTGAAGGCGGGACCCAACACGAGCAGTACTTC.

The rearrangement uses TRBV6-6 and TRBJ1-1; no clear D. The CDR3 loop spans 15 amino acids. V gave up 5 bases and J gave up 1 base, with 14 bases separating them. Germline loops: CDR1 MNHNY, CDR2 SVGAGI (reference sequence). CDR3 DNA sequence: TGTGCCAGCAGTCCAATACAGCGGGGGAACACTGAAGCTTTCTTT. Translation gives CASSPIQRGNTEAFF.

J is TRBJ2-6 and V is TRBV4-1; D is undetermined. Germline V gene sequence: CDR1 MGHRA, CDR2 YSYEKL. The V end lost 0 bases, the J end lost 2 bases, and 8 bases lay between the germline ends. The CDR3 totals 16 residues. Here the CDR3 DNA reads TGCGCCAGCAGCCAAGATCAAGGTACTGGGGCCAACGTCCTGACTTTC. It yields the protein CASSQDQGTGANVLTF.

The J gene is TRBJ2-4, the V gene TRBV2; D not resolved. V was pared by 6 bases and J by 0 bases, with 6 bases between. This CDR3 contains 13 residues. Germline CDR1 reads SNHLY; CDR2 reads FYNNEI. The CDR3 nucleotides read TGTGCCAGCAGCGCCCTAGCCAAAAACATTCAGTACTTC. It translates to CASSALAKNIQYF.

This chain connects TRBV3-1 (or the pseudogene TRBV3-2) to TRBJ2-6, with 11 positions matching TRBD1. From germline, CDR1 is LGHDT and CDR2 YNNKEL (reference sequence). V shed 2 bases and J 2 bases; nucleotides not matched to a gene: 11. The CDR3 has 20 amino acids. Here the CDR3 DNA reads TGTGCCAGCAGCCAAAGAAGAAGGACAGGGGGCCGCCCTGGGGCCAACGTCCTGACTTTC. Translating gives CASSQRRRTGGRPGANVLTF.

As DNA, the CDR3 is TGTGCCAGCAGCGGCGGTGGACTCAACAATGAGCAGTTCTTC. It is translated as CASSGGGLNNEQFF. The V and J genes are TRBV7-2 and TRBJ2-1; D might be TRBD2 (5 bases). V lost 5 bases and J lost 5, with 13 bases in between. CDR1 SGHTA and CDR2 FQGNSA come from the germline V gene. The CDR3 loop spans 14 amino acids. The full variable domain, its missing parts supplied by reference TRBV7-2 and TRBJ2-1, is GAGVSQSPSNKVTEKGKDVELRCDPISGHTALYWYRQSLGQGLEFLIYFQGNSAPDKSGLPSDRFSAERTGGSVSTLTIQRTQQEDSAVYLCASSGGGLNNEQFFGPGTRLTVL.

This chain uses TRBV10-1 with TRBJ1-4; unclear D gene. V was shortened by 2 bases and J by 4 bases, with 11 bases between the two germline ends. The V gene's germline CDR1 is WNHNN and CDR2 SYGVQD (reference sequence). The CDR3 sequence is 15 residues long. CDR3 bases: TGCGCCAGCAGTGAGGGCCTCGTGGGTAATGAAAAACTGTTTTTT. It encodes CASSEGLVGNEKLFF.

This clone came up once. The CDR3: CASSPRVEADQETQYF. In nucleotides, the CDR3 is TGTGCCAGTAGTCCTCGGGTCGAGGCCGACCAAGAGACCCAGTACTTC. The chain employs TRBV19 and TRBJ2-5; D unresolved. This CDR3 has 16 amino acids. V was cut by 5 bases and J by 0 bases, with 16 bases left in between. Germline lookup yields CDR1 LNHDA and CDR2 SQIVND (reference sequence).

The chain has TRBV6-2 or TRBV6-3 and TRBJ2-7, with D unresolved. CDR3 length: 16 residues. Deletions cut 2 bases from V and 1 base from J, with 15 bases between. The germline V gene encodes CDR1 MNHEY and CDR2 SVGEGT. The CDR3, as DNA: TGTGCCAGCAGTTACAACTACAATCAAGGGTCCTACGAGCAGTACTTC. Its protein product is CASSYNYNQGSYEQYF.

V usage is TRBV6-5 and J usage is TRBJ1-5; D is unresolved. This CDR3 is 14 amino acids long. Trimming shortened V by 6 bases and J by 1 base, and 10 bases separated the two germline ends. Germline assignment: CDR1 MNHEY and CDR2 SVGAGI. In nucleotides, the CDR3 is TGTGCCAGCAGACGGTCAGGCAGCAATCAGCCCCAGCATTTT. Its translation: CASRRSGSNQPQHF.

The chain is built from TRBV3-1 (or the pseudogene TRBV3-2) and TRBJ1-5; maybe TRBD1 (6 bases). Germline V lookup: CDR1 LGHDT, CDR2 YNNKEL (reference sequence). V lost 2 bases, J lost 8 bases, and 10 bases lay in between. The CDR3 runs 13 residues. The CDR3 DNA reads TGTGCCAGCAGCCAAAGGGGGAAGGAGCCCCAGCATTTT. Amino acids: CASSQRGKEPQHF.

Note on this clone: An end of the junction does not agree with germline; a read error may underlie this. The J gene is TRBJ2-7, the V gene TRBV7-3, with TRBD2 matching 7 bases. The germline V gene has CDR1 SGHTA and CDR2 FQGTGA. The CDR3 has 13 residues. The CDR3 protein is CASSSTKAGRLTF. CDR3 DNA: TGTGCCAGCAGCTCCACCAAAGCGGGGAGATTGACGTTC. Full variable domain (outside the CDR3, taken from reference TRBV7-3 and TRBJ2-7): GAGVSQTPSNKVTEKGKYVELRCDPISGHTALYWYRQSLGQGPEFLIYFQGTGAADDSGLPNDRFFAVRPEGSVSTLKIQRTERGDSAVYLCASSSTKAGRLTFGPGTRLTVT.

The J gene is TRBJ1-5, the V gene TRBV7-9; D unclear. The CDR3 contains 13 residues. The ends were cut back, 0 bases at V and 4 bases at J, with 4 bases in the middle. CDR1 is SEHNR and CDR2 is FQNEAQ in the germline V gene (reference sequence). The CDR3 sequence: CASSLADNQPQHF. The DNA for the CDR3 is TGTGCCAGCAGCTTAGCCGATAATCAGCCCCAGCATTTT.

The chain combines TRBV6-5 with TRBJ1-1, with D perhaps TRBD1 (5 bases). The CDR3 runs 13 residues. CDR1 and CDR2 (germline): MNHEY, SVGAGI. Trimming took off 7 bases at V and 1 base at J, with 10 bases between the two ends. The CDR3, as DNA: TGTGCCAGCACTGGTCAGGGGAACACTGAAGCTTTCTTT. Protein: CASTGQGNTEAFF.

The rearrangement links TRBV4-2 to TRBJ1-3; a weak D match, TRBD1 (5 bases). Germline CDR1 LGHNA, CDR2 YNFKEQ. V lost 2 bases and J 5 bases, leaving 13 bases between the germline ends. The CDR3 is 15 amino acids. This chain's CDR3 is CASSQRDLPRNTIYF. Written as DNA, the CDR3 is TGTGCCAGCAGCCAACGGGACCTGCCCCGAAACACCATATATTTT.

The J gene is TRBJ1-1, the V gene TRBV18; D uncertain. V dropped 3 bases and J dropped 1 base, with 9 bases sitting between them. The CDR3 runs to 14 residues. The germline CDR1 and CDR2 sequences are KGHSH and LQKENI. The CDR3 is CASSPDEGNTEAFF. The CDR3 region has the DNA TGTGCCAGCTCACCGGATGAAGGGAACACTGAAGCTTTCTTT.

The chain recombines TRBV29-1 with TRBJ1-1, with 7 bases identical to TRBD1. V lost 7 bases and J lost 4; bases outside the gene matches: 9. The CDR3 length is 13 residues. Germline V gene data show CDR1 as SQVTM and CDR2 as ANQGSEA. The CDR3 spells CSARQGWGTEAFF. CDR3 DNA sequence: TGCAGCGCTAGACAGGGATGGGGCACTGAAGCTTTCTTT.

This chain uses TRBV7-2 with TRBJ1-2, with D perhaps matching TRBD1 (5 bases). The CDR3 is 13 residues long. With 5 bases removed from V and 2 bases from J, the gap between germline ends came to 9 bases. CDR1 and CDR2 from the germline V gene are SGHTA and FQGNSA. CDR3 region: CASSATGNYGYTF. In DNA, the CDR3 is TGTGCCAGCAGCGCTACAGGCAACTATGGCTACACCTTC.

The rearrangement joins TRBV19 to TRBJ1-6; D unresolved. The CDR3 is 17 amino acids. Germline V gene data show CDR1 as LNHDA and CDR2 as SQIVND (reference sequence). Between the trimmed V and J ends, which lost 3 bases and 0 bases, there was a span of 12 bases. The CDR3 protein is CASSISFLSSYNSPLHF. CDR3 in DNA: TGTGCCAGTAGTATTTCATTCTTGAGCTCCTATAATTCACCCCTCCACTTT.

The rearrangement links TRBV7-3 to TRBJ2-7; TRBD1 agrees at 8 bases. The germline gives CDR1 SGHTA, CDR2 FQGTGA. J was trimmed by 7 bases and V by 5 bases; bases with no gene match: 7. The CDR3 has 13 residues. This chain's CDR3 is CASSAGGQREQYF. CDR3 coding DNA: TGTGCCAGCAGCGCAGGGGGCCAAAGGGAGCAGTACTTC.